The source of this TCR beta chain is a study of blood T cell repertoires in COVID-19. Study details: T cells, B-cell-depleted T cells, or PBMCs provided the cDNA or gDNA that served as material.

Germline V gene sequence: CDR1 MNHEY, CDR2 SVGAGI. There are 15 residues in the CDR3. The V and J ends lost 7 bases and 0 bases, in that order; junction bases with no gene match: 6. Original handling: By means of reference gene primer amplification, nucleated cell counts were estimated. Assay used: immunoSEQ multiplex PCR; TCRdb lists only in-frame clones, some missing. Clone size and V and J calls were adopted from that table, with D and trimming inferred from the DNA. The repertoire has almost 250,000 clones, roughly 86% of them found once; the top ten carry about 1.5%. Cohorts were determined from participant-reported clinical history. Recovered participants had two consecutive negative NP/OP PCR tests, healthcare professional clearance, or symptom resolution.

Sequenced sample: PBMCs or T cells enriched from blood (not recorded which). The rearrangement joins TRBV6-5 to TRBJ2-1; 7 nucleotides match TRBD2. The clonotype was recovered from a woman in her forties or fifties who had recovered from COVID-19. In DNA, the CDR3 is TGTGCCAGCAATCGCGCGGGGGACTCCTACAATGAGCAGTTCTTC. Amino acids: CASNRAGDSYNEQFF.